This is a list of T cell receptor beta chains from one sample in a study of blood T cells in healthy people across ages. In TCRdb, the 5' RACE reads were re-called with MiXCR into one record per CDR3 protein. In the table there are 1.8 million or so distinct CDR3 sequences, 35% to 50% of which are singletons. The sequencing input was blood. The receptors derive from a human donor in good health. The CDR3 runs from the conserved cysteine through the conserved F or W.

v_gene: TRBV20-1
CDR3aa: CSATTGRSYNEQFF

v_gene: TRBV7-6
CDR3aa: CACSLEPLVGGSYEQYF

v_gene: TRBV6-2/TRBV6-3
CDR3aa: CASSPGQGSFDTEAFF

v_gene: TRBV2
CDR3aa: CASKRSGGEWETQYF

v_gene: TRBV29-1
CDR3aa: CSVRGLAGGLNTGELFF

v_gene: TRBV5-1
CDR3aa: CASSLAGRSEQYF

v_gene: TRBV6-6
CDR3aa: CASNPGTSGTDTQYF

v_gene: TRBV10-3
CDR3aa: CAIRGTSGGPYNEQFF

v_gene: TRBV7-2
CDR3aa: CASSLKWAGTSGYNEQFF

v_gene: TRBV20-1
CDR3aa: CRASGGPTQYF

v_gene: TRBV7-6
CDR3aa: CASSLDGRVNDYTF

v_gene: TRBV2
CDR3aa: CASSEDLTNTGVTDTQYF

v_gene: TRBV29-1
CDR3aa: CSVSGMLNTEAFF

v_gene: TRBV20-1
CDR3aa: CSARDRRGSGLFDEQFF

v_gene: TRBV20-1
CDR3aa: CSAADRGDEQYF

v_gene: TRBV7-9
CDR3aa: CASSLILWQGNGYTF

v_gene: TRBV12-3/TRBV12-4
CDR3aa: CASGTVMNTEAFF

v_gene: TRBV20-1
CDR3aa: CSARQAGRVNYGYTF

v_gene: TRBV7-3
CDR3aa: CASSLIGGNEQFF

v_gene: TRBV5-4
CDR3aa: CASSSTPNQGTEAFF

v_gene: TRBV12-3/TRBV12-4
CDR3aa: CASSRGDTQETQYF

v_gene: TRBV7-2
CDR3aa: CASSALAGGPYEQYF

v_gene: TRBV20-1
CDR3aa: CSARDGWTEKLFF

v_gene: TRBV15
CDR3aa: CATSARGKGAAGYGYTF

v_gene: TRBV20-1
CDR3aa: CSALSGGAYEQYF

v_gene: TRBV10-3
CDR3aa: CAISFDRGSTDTQYF

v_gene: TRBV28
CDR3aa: CASSLPALGGRNIQYF

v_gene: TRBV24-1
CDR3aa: CATSDQGGAQPQHF

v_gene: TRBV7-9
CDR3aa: CASSLVQGRLGEQFF

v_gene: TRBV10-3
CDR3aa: CATQGGALTDTQYF

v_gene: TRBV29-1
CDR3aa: CSAGGWRRTEAFF

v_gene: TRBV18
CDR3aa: CASSPGQGRAYNEQFF

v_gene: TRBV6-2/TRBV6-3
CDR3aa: CASNLWVAQPQHF

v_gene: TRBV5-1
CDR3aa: CASSPGQGRVNEQFF

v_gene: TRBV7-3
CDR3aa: CASSLGLAGGTGERFF

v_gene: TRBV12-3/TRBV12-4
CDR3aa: CASSFRPGRYNEQFF

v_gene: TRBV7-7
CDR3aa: CASSQSVSQGAGELFF

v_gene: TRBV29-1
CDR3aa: CSVDVSSGANVRTF

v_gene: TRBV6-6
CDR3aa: CASQRERDTYGCTF

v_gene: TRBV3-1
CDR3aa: CASRLDRLYGYTF

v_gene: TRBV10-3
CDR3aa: CAISEFSSGPRRYNEQFF